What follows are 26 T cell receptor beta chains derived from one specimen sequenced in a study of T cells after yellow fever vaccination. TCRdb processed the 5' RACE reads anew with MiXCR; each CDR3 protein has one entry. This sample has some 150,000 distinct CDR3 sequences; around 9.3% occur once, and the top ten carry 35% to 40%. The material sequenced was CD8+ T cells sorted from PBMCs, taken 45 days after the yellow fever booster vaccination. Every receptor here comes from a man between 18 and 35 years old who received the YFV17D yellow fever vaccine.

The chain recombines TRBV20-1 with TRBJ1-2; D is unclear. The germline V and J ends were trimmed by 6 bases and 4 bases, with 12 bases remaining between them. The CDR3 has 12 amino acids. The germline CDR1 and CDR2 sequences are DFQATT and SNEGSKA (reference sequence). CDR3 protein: CSADRFAYGYTF. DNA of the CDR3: TGCAGTGCCGACCGCTTTGCCTATGGCTACACCTTC.

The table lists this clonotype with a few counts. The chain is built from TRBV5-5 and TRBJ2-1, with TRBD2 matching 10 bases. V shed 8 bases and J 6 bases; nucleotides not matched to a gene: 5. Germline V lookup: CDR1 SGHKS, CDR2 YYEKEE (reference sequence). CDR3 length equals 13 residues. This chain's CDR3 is CASLAGDSNEQFF. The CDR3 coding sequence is TGTGCCAGTCTAGCGGGGGACTCCAATGAGCAGTTCTTC. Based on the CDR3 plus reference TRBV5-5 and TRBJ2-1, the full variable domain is DAGVTQSPTHLIKTRGQQVTLRCSPISGHKSVSWYQQVLGQGPQFIFQYYEKEERGRGNFPDRFSARQFPNYSSELNVNALLLGDSALYLCASLAGDSNEQFFGPGTRLTVL.

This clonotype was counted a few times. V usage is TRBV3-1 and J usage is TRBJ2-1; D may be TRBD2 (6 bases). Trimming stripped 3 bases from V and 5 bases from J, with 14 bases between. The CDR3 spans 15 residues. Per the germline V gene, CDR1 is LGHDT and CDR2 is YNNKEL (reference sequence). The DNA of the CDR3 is TGTGCCAGCAGCCAGGACGTCGCGGGGAACAATGAGCAGTTCTTC. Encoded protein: CASSQDVAGNNEQFF.

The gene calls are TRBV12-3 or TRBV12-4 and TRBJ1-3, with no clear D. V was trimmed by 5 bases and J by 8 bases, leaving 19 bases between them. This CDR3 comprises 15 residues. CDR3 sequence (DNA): TGTGCCAGCAGTCCTCACGGATTAGGCGTAGACACCATATATTTT. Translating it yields CASSPHGLGVDTIYF.

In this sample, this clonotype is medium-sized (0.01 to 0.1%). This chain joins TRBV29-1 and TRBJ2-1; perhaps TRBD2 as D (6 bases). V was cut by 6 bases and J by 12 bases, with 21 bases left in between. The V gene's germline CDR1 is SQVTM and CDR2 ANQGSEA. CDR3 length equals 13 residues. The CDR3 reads CSVPGLPSDGQFF. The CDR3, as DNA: TGCAGCGTACCGGGACTGCCATCAGATGGGCAGTTCTTC.

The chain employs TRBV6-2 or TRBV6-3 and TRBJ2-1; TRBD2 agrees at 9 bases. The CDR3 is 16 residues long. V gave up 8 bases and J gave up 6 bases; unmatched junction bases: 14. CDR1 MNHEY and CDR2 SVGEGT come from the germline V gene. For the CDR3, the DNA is TGTGCCAGCGGGCGGGCGATAGCGGGGGTAGGCAATGAGCAGTTCTTC. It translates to CASGRAIAGVGNEQFF.

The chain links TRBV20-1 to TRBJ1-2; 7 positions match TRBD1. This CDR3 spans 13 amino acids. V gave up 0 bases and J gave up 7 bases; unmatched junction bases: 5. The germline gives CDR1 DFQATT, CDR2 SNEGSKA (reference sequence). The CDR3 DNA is TGCAGTGCTAGAGACGACAGGGACGGTGGCTACACCTTC. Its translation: CSARDDRDGGYTF.

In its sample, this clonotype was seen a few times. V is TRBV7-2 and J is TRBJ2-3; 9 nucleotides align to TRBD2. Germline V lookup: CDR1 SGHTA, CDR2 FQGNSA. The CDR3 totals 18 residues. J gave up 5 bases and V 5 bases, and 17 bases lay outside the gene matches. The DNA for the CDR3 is TGTGCCAGCAGCGCCCATCGGGCGCGGGGGGGAGAGGGAGATACGCAGTATTTT. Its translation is CASSAHRARGGEGDTQYF.

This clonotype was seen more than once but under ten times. CDR3 region: CASSSMITDTQYF. In DNA form, the CDR3 reads TGTGCCAGCAGTTCGATGATCACAGATACGCAGTATTTT. The chain uses TRBV27 and TRBJ2-3; D call uncertain. CDR1 and CDR2 from the germline V gene are MNHEY and SMNVEV (reference sequence). Trimming shortened V by 4 bases and J by 2 bases, and 7 bases separated the two germline ends. This CDR3 has 13 amino acids.

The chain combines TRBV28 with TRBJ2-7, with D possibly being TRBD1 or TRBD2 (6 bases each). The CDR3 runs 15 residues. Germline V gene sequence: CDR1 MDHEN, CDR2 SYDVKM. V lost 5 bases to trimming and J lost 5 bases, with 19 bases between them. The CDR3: CASSPHRGLTNEQYV. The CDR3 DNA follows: TGTGCCAGCAGTCCTCACCGGGGGCTGACGAACGAGCAGTACGTC.

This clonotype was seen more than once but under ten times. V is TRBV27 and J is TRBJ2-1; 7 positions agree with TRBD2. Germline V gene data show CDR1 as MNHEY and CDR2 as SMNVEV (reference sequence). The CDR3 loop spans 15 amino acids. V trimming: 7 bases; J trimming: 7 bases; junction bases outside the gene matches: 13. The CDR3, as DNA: TGTGCCAGCAACCCCCGGGCGGGGGAGATGAATGAGCAGTTCTTC. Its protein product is CASNPRAGEMNEQFF.

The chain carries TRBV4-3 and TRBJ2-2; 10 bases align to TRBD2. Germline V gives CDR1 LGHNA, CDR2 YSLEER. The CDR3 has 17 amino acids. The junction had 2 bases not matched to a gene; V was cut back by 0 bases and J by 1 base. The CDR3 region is CASSQDSGGMNTGELFF. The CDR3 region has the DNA TGCGCCAGCAGCCAAGATAGCGGGGGGATGAACACCGGGGAGCTGTTTTTT.

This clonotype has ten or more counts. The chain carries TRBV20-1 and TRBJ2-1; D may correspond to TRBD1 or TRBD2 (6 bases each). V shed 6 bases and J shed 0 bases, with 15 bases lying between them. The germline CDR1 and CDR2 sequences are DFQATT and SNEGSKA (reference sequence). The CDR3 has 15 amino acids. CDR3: CSADGRGPSYNEQFF. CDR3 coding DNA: TGCAGTGCCGATGGACGGGGGCCCTCCTACAATGAGCAGTTCTTC.

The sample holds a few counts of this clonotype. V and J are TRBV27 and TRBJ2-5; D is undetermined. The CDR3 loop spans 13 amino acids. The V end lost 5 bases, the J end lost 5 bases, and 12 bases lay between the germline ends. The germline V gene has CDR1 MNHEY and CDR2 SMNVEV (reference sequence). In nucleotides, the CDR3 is TGTGCCAGCAGTAGAAACCTCGAGGAGACCCAGTACTTC. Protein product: CASSRNLEETQYF.

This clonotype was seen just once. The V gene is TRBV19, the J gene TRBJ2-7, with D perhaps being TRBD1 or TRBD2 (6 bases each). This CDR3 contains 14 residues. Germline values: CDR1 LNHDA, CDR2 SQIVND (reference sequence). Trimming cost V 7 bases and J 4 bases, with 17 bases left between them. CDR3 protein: CASTPGGLGYEQYF. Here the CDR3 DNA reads TGTGCCAGTACCCCTGGGGGGCTCGGGTACGAGCAGTACTTC.

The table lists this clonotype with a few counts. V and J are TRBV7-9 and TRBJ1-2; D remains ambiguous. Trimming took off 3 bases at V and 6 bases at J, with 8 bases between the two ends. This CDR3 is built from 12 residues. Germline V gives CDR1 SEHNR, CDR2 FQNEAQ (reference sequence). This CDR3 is CASSLDWDGYTF. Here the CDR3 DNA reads TGTGCCAGCAGCTTGGACTGGGATGGCTACACCTTC.

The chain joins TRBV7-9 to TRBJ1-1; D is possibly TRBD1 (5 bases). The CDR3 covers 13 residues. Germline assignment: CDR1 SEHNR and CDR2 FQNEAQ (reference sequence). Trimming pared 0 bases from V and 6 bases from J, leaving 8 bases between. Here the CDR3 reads CASSLAGLPEAFF. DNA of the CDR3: TGTGCCAGCAGCTTAGCGGGACTCCCTGAAGCTTTCTTT.

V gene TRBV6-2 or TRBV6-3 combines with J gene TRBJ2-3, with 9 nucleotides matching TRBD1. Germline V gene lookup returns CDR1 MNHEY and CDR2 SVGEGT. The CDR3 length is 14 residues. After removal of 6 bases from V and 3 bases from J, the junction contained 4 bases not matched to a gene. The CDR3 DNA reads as TGTGCCAGCAGCGGGACAGGGTGGACAGATACGCAGTATTTT. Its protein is CASSGTGWTDTQYF.

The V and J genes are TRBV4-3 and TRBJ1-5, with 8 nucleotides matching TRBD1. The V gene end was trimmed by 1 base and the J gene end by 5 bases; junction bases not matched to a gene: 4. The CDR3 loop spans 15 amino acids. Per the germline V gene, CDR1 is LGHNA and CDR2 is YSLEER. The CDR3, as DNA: TGCGCCAGCAGCCAAGGAACAGGGGGGGATCAGCCCCAGCATTTT. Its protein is CASSQGTGGDQPQHF.

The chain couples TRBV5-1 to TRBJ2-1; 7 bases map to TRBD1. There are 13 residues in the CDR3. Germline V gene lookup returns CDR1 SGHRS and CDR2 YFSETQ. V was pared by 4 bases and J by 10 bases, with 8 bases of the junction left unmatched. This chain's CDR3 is CASSPTGVQEQFF. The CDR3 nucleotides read TGCGCCAGCAGCCCCACAGGGGTCCAAGAGCAGTTCTTC.

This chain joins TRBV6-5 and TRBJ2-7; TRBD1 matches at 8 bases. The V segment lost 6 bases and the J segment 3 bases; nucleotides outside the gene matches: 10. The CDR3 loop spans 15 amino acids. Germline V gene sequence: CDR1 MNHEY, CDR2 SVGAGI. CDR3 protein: CASRRDLTGVYEQYF. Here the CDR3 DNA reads TGTGCCAGCAGGCGGGATTTGACAGGGGTCTACGAGCAGTACTTC.

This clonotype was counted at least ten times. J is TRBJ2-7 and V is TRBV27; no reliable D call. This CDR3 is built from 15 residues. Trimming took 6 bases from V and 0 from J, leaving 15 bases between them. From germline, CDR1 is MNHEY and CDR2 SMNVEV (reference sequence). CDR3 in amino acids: CASSLGGSPSYEQYV. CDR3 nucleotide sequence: TGTGCCAGCAGCCTGGGCGGATCCCCCTCCTACGAGCAGTACGTC.

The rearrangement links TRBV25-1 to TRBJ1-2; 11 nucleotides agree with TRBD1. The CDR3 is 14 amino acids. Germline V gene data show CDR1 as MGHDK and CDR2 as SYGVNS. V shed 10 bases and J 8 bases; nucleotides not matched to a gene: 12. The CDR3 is CATLPQGQGGGYTF. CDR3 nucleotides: TGTGCCACCCTACCTCAGGGACAGGGGGGCGGCTACACCTTC.

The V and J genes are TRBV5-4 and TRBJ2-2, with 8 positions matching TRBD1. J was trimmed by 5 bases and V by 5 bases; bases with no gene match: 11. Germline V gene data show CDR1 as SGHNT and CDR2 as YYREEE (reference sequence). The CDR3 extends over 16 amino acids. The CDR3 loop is CASSRLGQGSTGELFF. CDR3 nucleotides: TGTGCCAGCAGTCGATTAGGACAGGGTAGTACCGGGGAGCTGTTTTTT.

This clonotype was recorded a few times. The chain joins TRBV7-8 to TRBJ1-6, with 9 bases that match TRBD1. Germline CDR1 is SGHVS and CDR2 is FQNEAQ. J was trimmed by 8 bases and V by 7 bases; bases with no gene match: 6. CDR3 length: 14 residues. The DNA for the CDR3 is TGTGCCAGCACCGAGACAGGGGGGGATTCACCCCTCCACTTT. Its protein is CASTETGGDSPLHF.

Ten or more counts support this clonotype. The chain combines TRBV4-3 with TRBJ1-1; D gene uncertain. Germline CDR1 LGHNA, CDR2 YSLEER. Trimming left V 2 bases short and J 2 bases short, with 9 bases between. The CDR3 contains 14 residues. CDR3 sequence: CASSQLTGNTEAFF. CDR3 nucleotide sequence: TGCGCCAGCAGCCAATTGACGGGAAACACTGAAGCTTTCTTT.